The clone carrying this T cell receptor (beta chain) has ten or more counts. What it binds is unknown. This CDR3 contains 15 residues. V was shortened by 3 bases and J by 5 bases, with 14 bases between the two germline ends. Time point given: newly diagnosed GD, antithyroid drugs for less than 3 months. After RNA was extracted from PBMCs, the TCR library was made from it. HTBI primers from iRepertoire and Arm-PCR of CDR3 regions yielded the TCR beta libraries. TCRdb passed the multiplex PCR reads through MiXCR, listing each CDR3 protein once. The sample has a few hundred thousand distinct CDR3 sequences, over 15% seen once; the top ten hold about 32%. These data originate in a study of regulatory T cells in long-lasting Graves disease. The study's findings and limits: The persistent group shared about 2,600 public clonotypes, more than the 850 to 1,000 shared by new patients.

These data also featured in a second study, about T cells in Graves' hyperthyroidism and ophthalmopathy.

J is TRBJ1-5 and V is TRBV12-3 or TRBV12-4; D uncertain. The clonotype comes from a man in his forties with Graves disease. The source material was peripheral blood mononuclear cells (PBMCs), sampled at new diagnosis, from a patient treated with antithyroid drugs. CDR3 sequence (DNA): TGTGCCAGCAGTTTCTCCCGTAGGTTGGATCAGCCCCAGCATTTT. Amino acid sequence: CASSFSRRLDQPQHF.